The 25 T cell receptor beta chains below come from one sample, sequenced in a study of neurological immune-mediated disorders. TCRdb called the 5' RACE reads again in MiXCR, with one record for every CDR3 protein. This sample carries 65,000 to 70,000 distinct CDR3 sequences, under 5% of them seen once, and the ten largest clones take under 3%. Sequencing was carried out using PBMCs. The receptors stem from a man aged 45-65 years with multiple sclerosis.

The table lists this clonotype with many counts. This rearrangement joins TRBV5-1 to TRBJ2-1; 7 bases fit TRBD1. Germline V gives CDR1 SGHRS, CDR2 YFSETQ. The V and J ends lost 4 bases and 0 bases, in that order; junction bases with no gene match: 4. The length of the CDR3 is 15 residues. CDR3 sequence reads: CASSLGQVSYNEQFF. CDR3 DNA: TGCGCCAGCAGCCTAGGACAGGTCTCCTACAATGAGCAGTTCTTC.

This clonotype was picked up many times. The chain joins TRBV4-1 to TRBJ1-5; D is uncertain. Germline lookup yields CDR1 MGHRA and CDR2 YSYEKL. The CDR3 runs 13 residues. Trimming took 0 bases from V and 5 from J, leaving 5 bases between them. CDR3: CASSQDPYQPQHF. The CDR3 DNA follows: TGCGCCAGCAGCCAAGACCCGTATCAGCCCCAGCATTTT.

In the case of this clonotype: An end of the junction differs from the germline gene, which may be a read error. The chain links TRBV4-3 to TRBJ2-1, with TRBD1 matching over 8 bases. CDR3 length: 16 residues. The V gene's germline CDR1 is LGHNA and CDR2 YSLEER. In DNA, the CDR3 is TGCGCCAGCAGCCTCGAGATTGGGACAGGCAACAATGGGCAGTTCTTC. Translation gives CASSLEIGTGNNGQFF.

V gene TRBV6-6 combines with J gene TRBJ1-1; D ambiguous. Per the germline V gene, CDR1 is MNHNY and CDR2 is SVGAGI (reference sequence). The ends were cut back, 2 bases at V and 6 bases at J, with 10 bases in the middle. This CDR3 is 13 amino acids long. CDR3 amino acids: CASSYGLDAEAFF. In DNA, the CDR3 is TGTGCCAGCAGTTACGGGCTTGACGCTGAAGCTTTCTTT.

Many counts were recorded for this clonotype. The junction departs from the called germline gene at one end, perhaps through a read error. This chain connects TRBV12-3 or TRBV12-4 to TRBJ1-6; no reliable D call. The CDR3 loop spans 14 amino acids. The CDR3 sequence: CASSLYRDNSPLNF. CDR3 DNA sequence: TGTGCCAGCAGTTTATACAGAGATAATTCACCCCTCAACTTT.

This clonotype was counted at least ten times. The chain recombines TRBV20-1 with TRBJ2-7; D gene ambiguous. CDR1 and CDR2 (germline): DFQATT, SNEGSKA (reference sequence). V was cut by 0 bases and J by 5 bases, with 17 bases left in between. The CDR3 is 15 residues long. In DNA form, the CDR3 reads TGCAGTGCTAGAGATGTCCCGGGTAGCAGCGACGAGCAGTACTTC. Encoded protein: CSARDVPGSSDEQYF.

The chain uses TRBV7-6 and TRBJ2-1; D gene ambiguous. The V gene's germline CDR1 is SGHVS and CDR2 FNYEAQ. The length of the CDR3 is 16 residues. V gave up 0 bases and J gave up 5 bases, with 14 bases separating them. CDR3 DNA sequence: TGTGCCAGCAGCTTAGCGTTGGCAGGAGCAAACAATGAGCAGTTCTTC. Translating it yields CASSLALAGANNEQFF. Filled out from reference TRBV7-6 and TRBJ2-1, the complete variable domain reads GAGVSQSPRYKVTKRGQDVALRCDPISGHVSLYWYRQALGQGPEFLTYFNYEAQQDKSGLPNDRFSAERPEGSISTLTIQRTEQRDSAMYRCASSLALAGANNEQFFGPGTRLTVL.

This clonotype was observed many times. The gene calls are TRBV7-9 and TRBJ2-2; the D gene is possibly TRBD1 (6 bases). Germline V gene sequence: CDR1 SEHNR, CDR2 FQNEAQ (reference sequence). The V end was cut by 5 bases, the J end by 5 bases, with 9 bases between. The CDR3 runs 13 residues. CDR3 region: CASSHTGTGELFF. CDR3 DNA sequence: TGTGCCAGCAGCCACACAGGGACCGGGGAGCTGTTTTTT.

In this sample, this clonotype turned up many times. This chain uses TRBV7-6 with TRBJ2-3; 10 nucleotides agree with TRBD2. Germline trimming cut 5 bases from V and 4 bases from J; bases unmatched to any gene: 12. The germline V gene has CDR1 SGHVS and CDR2 FNYEAQ. The CDR3 contains 17 residues. The CDR3 spells CASSLFTGTSVADTQYF. In DNA form, the CDR3 reads TGTGCCAGCAGCCTATTCACCGGGACTAGCGTTGCAGATACGCAGTATTTT.

This clonotype has a count of ten or more. This chain connects TRBV20-1 to TRBJ2-1; TRBD2 matches 7 bases. The germline V gene encodes CDR1 DFQATT and CDR2 SNEGSKA (reference sequence). This CDR3 contains 13 residues. V gave up 5 bases and J gave up 3 bases; unmatched junction bases: 4. The CDR3 region has the DNA TGCAGTGCTGGTACTAGCGACTACAATGAGCAGTTCTTC. This sequence encodes CSAGTSDYNEQFF.

This clonotype was observed at least ten times. J is TRBJ1-2 and V is TRBV5-1, with TRBD1 matching 9 bases. Germline CDR1 is SGHRS and CDR2 is YFSETQ. J gave up 8 bases and V 3 bases, and 5 bases lay outside the gene matches. This CDR3 comprises 13 residues. The chain's CDR3 is CASSWDRAGGYTF. The CDR3 DNA follows: TGCGCCAGCAGCTGGGACAGGGCAGGCGGCTACACCTTC. The variable domain in full, completed from reference TRBV5-1 and TRBJ1-2, reads KAGVTQTPRYLIKTRGQQVTLSCSPISGHRSVSWYQQTPGQGLQFLFEYFSETQRNKGNFPGRFSGRQFSNSRSEMNVSTLELGDSALYLCASSWDRAGGYTFGSGTRLTVV.

This clonotype came up many times. The chain uses TRBV12-5 and TRBJ1-2; possible D gene TRBD1, 5 bases. Germline CDR1 reads LGHNT; CDR2 reads FRNRAP. The CDR3 is made up of 14 amino acids. The germline V and J ends were trimmed by 5 bases and 4 bases, with 14 bases remaining between them. The CDR3 region is CASGNQGRSYGYTF. The CDR3 DNA follows: TGTGCTAGTGGTAACCAGGGACGAAGCTATGGCTACACCTTC.

This clonotype was counted ten times or more. The genes are TRBV20-1 and TRBJ2-7; D remains unclear. The V end lost 1 base, the J end lost 5 bases, and 21 bases lay between the germline ends. Per the germline V gene, CDR1 is DFQATT and CDR2 is SNEGSKA (reference sequence). The CDR3 consists of 16 residues. The CDR3 protein is CSARVGVLRGVNEQYV. In nucleotides, the CDR3 is TGCAGTGCTAGAGTTGGGGTTCTTCGTGGGGTAAACGAGCAGTACGTC.

This clonotype came up many times. CDR3 protein: CASSGTGTNTGELFF. The CDR3 nucleotides read TGTGCCAGCAGCGGGACAGGGACGAACACCGGGGAGCTGTTTTTT. This chain joins TRBV5-5 and TRBJ2-2; 9 positions match TRBD1. CDR3 length: 15 amino acids. The J segment lost 0 bases and the V segment lost 4 bases, leaving 1 base of the junction unmatched. CDR1 and CDR2 (germline): SGHKS, YYEKEE (reference sequence).

This clonotype was detected ten times or more. V usage is TRBV4-2 and J usage is TRBJ2-1; TRBD1 is a possible D gene (6 bases). Germline-derived CDR1 and CDR2 are LGHNA and YNFKEQ. This CDR3 comprises 19 residues. The V end lost 4 bases, the J end lost 0 bases, and 22 bases lay between the germline ends. The CDR3 coding sequence is TGTGCCAGCAGCCGAAAACATTCGGACAGCTTGAGCTCCTACAATGAGCAGTTCTTC. Its translation: CASSRKHSDSLSSYNEQFF.

In this sample, this clonotype turned up many times. V is TRBV5-6 and J is TRBJ1-6; 7 nucleotides match TRBD1. Germline loops: CDR1 SGHDT, CDR2 YYEEEE. V lost 3 bases, J lost 8 bases, and 2 bases stayed unmatched. The CDR3 consists of 13 residues. CDR3 sequence reads: CASSYGTDSPLHF. CDR3 nucleotides: TGTGCCAGCAGCTACGGGACAGATTCACCCCTCCACTTT.

In this sample, this clonotype turned up many times. V is TRBV18 and J is TRBJ2-5, with 8 nucleotides matching TRBD1. In germline, CDR1 is KGHSH, CDR2 LQKENI. There are 14 residues in the CDR3. V was clipped by 3 bases and J by 4 bases; unmatched bases: 4. As DNA, the CDR3 is TGTGCCAGCTCACCGCAACAGGGGGGAGAGACCCAGTACTTC. Protein: CASSPQQGGETQYF. Filled out from reference TRBV18 and TRBJ2-5, the complete variable domain reads NAGVMQNPRHLVRRRGQEARLRCSPMKGHSHVYWYRQLPEEGLKFMVYLQKENIIDESGMPKERFSAEFPKEGPSILRIQQVVRGDSAAYFCASSPQQGGETQYFGPGTRLLVL.

This clonotype was recorded at least ten times. This rearrangement joins TRBV7-9 to TRBJ1-1; perhaps TRBD1 as D (6 bases). The CDR3 loop spans 13 amino acids. Per the germline V gene, CDR1 is SEHNR and CDR2 is FQNEAQ (reference sequence). V was pared by 5 bases and J by 5 bases, with 12 bases between. The CDR3 reads CASSQQGQTEAFF. The CDR3 region has the DNA TGTGCCAGCAGCCAACAGGGTCAGACTGAAGCTTTCTTT. The variable domain in full, completed from reference TRBV7-9 and TRBJ1-1, reads DTGVSQNPRHKITKRGQNVTFRCDPISEHNRLYWYRQTLGQGPEFLTYFQNEAQLEKSRLLSDRFSAERPKGSFSTLEIQRTEQGDSAMYLCASSQQGQTEAFFGQGTRLTVV.

This clonotype was observed many times. The chain carries TRBV28 and TRBJ2-7; no clear D gene. Trimming shortened V by 3 bases and J by 2 bases, and 8 bases separated the two germline ends. CDR1 is MDHEN and CDR2 is SYDVKM in the germline V gene. The CDR3 is 13 amino acids. CDR3 sequence: CASSFAGTYEQYV. The CDR3 coding sequence is TGTGCCAGCAGTTTTGCTGGAACCTACGAGCAGTACGTC.

This clonotype was detected ten times or more. V usage is TRBV5-5 and J usage is TRBJ2-1, with TRBD2 identical over 8 bases. The CDR3 loop spans 15 amino acids. Germline V gives CDR1 SGHKS, CDR2 YYEKEE (reference sequence). Unmatched junction bases numbered 7, after V lost 4 bases and J lost 4 bases. DNA for the CDR3: TGTGCCAGCAGCCCCGGGACTAGAGAATACAATGAGCAGTTCTTC. It translates to CASSPGTREYNEQFF.

V is TRBV7-9 and J is TRBJ1-4; D is possibly TRBD1 (5 bases). The germline V gene encodes CDR1 SEHNR and CDR2 FQNEAQ (reference sequence). The CDR3 contains 16 residues. The V end lost 5 bases, the J end lost 8 bases, and 21 bases lay between the germline ends. CDR3 sequence (DNA): TGTGCCAGCAGCGATAGTGTCCCCAGGGACGAAGAAAAACTGTTTTTT. This sequence encodes CASSDSVPRDEEKLFF.

The sample holds many counts of this clonotype. The chain couples TRBV12-3 or TRBV12-4 to TRBJ1-5, with D possibly TRBD1 on 6 matching bases. The V gene lost 6 bases and the J gene lost 0 bases, with 9 bases spanning the gap. CDR3 size: 14 residues. For the CDR3, the DNA is TGTGCCAGCAGCTGGACAGATAGCAATCAGCCCCAGCATTTT. Translated, it gives CASSWTDSNQPQHF.

Many counts were recorded for this clonotype. The chain links TRBV10-3 to TRBJ2-5; TRBD2 might be the D (6 bases). Germline V gene lookup returns CDR1 ENHRY and CDR2 SYGVKD. CDR3 length: 15 amino acids. V was clipped by 2 bases and J by 1 base, with 11 bases between them. CDR3 nucleotide sequence: TGTGCCATCAGTGAGGGAGGGATCACCCAAGAGACCCAGTACTTC. It yields the protein CAISEGGITQETQYF.

This clonotype is deemed medium-sized. V is TRBV5-1 and J is TRBJ2-2, with D possibly TRBD1 on 6 matching bases. Germline loops: CDR1 SGHRS, CDR2 YFSETQ. This CDR3 is 15 amino acids long. V lost 6 bases and J lost 3, with 15 bases in between. The CDR3 is CASTPQGLYTGELFF. CDR3 nucleotide sequence: TGCGCCAGCACCCCCCAGGGGTTATACACCGGGGAGCTGTTTTTT.

This clonotype was seen ten or more times. This rearrangement joins TRBV12-3 or TRBV12-4 to TRBJ1-5; D unclear. Trimming left V 3 bases short and J 0 bases short, with 6 bases between. CDR3 length equals 14 residues. The CDR3: CASSFEYSNQPQHF. For the CDR3, the DNA is TGTGCCAGCAGTTTCGAGTATAGCAATCAGCCCCAGCATTTT.